Listed here are 10 T cell receptor beta chains from one sample, sequenced in a study of PD-1 blockade in classical Hodgkin lymphoma (dated by TCRdb to 2020 to 2022). Per the publication, the time point label means: cycle 4 day 1 (C4D1), after about 6 weeks of nivolumab. Every trial patient had relapsed following autologous stem cell transplantation, and prior brentuximab vedotin exposure was what differed among cohorts A, B and C. The library was prepared using the immunoSEQ multiplex PCR assay. Here the immuneACCESS table is served through TCRdb, limited to in-frame sequences with V and J called. Missing clones are a known gap in these copies; in checked studies unresolved V genes cover under half, and the rest lacks a known reason. This sample gives approximately 19,000 clones in total; more than 75% of them show up just once. Roughly 20% of the sample comes from the top ten. The input for sequencing was peripheral blood mononuclear cells (PBMCs), taken before the fourth cycle of nivolumab. The receptors were gathered from a human donor with classical Hodgkin lymphoma.

The chain is built from TRBV5-4 and TRBJ2-7; D gene uncertain. Deletions cut 2 bases from V and 3 bases from J, with 18 bases between. The CDR3 is 16 residues long. Germline CDR1 is SGHNT and CDR2 is YYREEE (reference sequence). The CDR3 loop reads CASSLERERSVYEQYF. CDR3 nucleotide sequence: TGTGCCAGCAGCTTAGAAAGGGAAAGGTCGGTCTACGAGCAGTACTTC.

This sequence joins TRBV2 and TRBJ2-3; D is possibly TRBD1 or TRBD2 (6 bases each). Germline loops: CDR1 SNHLY, CDR2 FYNNEI. The CDR3 totals 15 residues. V dropped 5 bases and J dropped 1 base, with 13 bases sitting between them. In nucleotides, the CDR3 is TGTGCCAGCAGTCTTAGGGGGGCGGGCACAGATACGCAGTATTTT. Translating gives CASSLRGAGTDTQYF.

The chain uses TRBV6-6 and TRBJ1-4; the D gene is possibly TRBD1 (5 bases). Germline CDR1 and CDR2: MNHNY and SVGAGI (reference sequence). Trimming removed 2 bases from V and 4 bases from J, with 14 bases in between. The CDR3 is 16 amino acids. The CDR3 nucleotides read TGTGCCAGCAGTTACCAACGGGACGGCGGTAATGAAAAACTGTTTTTT. It codes for CASSYQRDGGNEKLFF.

Notes on this clone: At one of its ends the junction is not consistent with the germline gene, which may arise from a read error. The chain recombines TRBV2 with TRBJ1-2; 8 bases map to TRBD1. CDR3 length: 14 residues. The V gene's germline CDR1 is SNHLY and CDR2 FYNNEI. This CDR3 reads CASSERQGHKGCTF. DNA of the CDR3: TGTGCCAGCAGTGAGAGACAGGGGCACAAAGGCTGCACCTTC.

The chain couples TRBV6-6 to TRBJ1-1; D gene uncertain. The CDR3 is 15 residues long. The V end lost 2 bases, the J end lost 1 base, and 11 bases lay between the germline ends. Germline-derived CDR1 and CDR2 are MNHNY and SVGAGI (reference sequence). For the CDR3, the DNA is TGTGCCAGCAGTTACGGCGGTGCGGGGAACACTGAAGCTTTCTTT. Its protein is CASSYGGAGNTEAFF.

The chain combines TRBV6-6 with TRBJ1-5; D is ambiguous. V was pared by 10 bases and J by 0 bases, with 7 bases between. Germline CDR1 is MNHNY and CDR2 is SVGAGI (reference sequence). The CDR3 extends over 12 amino acids. CDR3 sequence: CAIGLSNQPQHF. DNA for the CDR3: TGTGCCATTGGACTTAGCAATCAGCCCCAGCATTTT.

The chain has TRBV6-5 and TRBJ1-5; D is perhaps TRBD1 (5 bases). Trimming stripped 0 bases from V and 2 bases from J, with 5 bases between. Germline values: CDR1 MNHEY, CDR2 SVGAGI. CDR3 size: 14 residues. As DNA, the CDR3 is TGTGCCAGCAGTTACTCGGGGGGCAATCAGCCCCAGCATTTT. Protein product: CASSYSGGNQPQHF.

This chain joins TRBV6-5 and TRBJ2-7, with D unresolved. V was trimmed by 7 bases and J by 6 bases, leaving 10 bases between them. The CDR3 covers 11 residues. Germline V gene lookup returns CDR1 MNHEY and CDR2 SVGAGI. CDR3 DNA: TGTGCCAGCAACAAAGGACCCGAGCAGTACTTC. Translation gives CASNKGPEQYF.

The V call is TRBV2, the J call TRBJ2-2; the match to TRBD2 covers 9 bases. The germline V gene encodes CDR1 SNHLY and CDR2 FYNNEI. The CDR3 contains 14 residues. V was pared by 6 bases and J by 8 bases, with 7 bases of the junction left unmatched. In DNA form, the CDR3 reads TGTGCCAGCAGCGGACTAGCGTATGGAGGGGAGCTGTTTTTT. Translating it yields CASSGLAYGGELFF.

The chain links TRBV29-1 to TRBJ2-3, with 11 positions matching TRBD2. The CDR3 consists of 15 residues. Losses at the gene ends were 7 bases for V and 3 bases for J; bases not matched to a gene: 9. Germline V CDR1 and CDR2: SQVTM, ANQGSEA. The CDR3 spells CSEGSTSGRTDTQYF. The CDR3 coding sequence is TGCAGCGAAGGAAGCACTAGCGGGAGAACAGATACGCAGTATTTT.